A single sample is the source of the 15 T cell receptor beta chains below, sequenced in a study of cytomegalovirus exposure and HLA in healthy donors. The table came from immunoSEQ multiplex PCR; TCRdb's copy has only in-frame clones and leaves some out. Of about 170,000 clones listed, around 92% are singletons. The sequenced sample consisted of PBMCs. Source of these receptors: a man aged 18 to 29 in good health and CMV-seropositive.

The V gene is TRBV27, the J gene TRBJ1-2; D perhaps matches TRBD1 (6 bases). Trimming stripped 2 bases from V and 4 bases from J, with 17 bases between. Germline V gene data show CDR1 as MNHEY and CDR2 as SMNVEV (reference sequence). CDR3 length: 16 amino acids. As DNA, the CDR3 is TGTGCCAGCAGTTTAAATGTTGACAGGTTCTCCTATGGCTACACCTTC. Translated: CASSLNVDRFSYGYTF.

The genes are TRBV7-8 and TRBJ2-7; 7 bases map to TRBD2. The CDR3 runs 12 residues. The V and J ends lost 0 bases and 7 bases, in that order; junction bases with no gene match: 0. Germline CDR1 and CDR2: SGHVS and FQNEAQ. DNA of the CDR3: TGTGCCAGCAGCTTAGCAGCGGGAGAGCAGTACTTC. Translating gives CASSLAAGEQYF.

This clone was recorded once. The gene calls are TRBV9 and TRBJ2-6; D remains unclear. The CDR3 has 17 residues. V lost 2 bases and J lost 0, with 12 bases in between. The germline gives CDR1 SGDLS, CDR2 YYNGEE. This CDR3 is CASSVHLSDSGANVLTF. The CDR3 region has the DNA TGTGCCAGCAGCGTCCACCTCAGTGACTCTGGGGCCAACGTCCTGACTTTC.

The rearrangement uses TRBV27 and TRBJ2-1; 8 bases match TRBD2. The CDR3 spans 15 residues. The V and J ends lost 3 bases and 2 bases, in that order; junction bases with no gene match: 3. Germline CDR1 is MNHEY and CDR2 is SMNVEV (reference sequence). CDR3 protein: CASSFLAGTYNEQFF. As DNA, the CDR3 is TGTGCCAGCAGTTTCCTAGCGGGTACCTACAATGAGCAGTTCTTC.

The genes are TRBV4-1 and TRBJ2-1; TRBD2 aligns across 11 bases. The J segment lost 0 bases and the V segment lost 3 bases, leaving 10 bases of the junction unmatched. Germline CDR1 and CDR2: MGHRA and YSYEKL. The CDR3 length is 19 residues. As DNA, the CDR3 is TGCGCCAGCAGCCACCTCACAGCTACTAGCGGGAGCTCCTACAATGAGCAGTTCTTC. This sequence encodes CASSHLTATSGSSYNEQFF.

The chain joins TRBV20-1 to TRBJ1-1; D uncertain. V gave up 5 bases and J gave up 4 bases, with 5 bases separating them. Germline V gene sequence: CDR1 DFQATT, CDR2 SNEGSKA (reference sequence). There are 10 residues in the CDR3. CDR3 bases: TGCAGTGCTTTGAGCACTGAAGCTTTCTTT. It specifies CSALSTEAFF.

J is TRBJ2-1 and V is TRBV5-1, with 11 bases identical to TRBD2. Germline CDR1 and CDR2: SGHRS and YFSETQ. After removal of 4 bases from V and 5 bases from J, the junction contained 2 bases not matched to a gene. The length of the CDR3 is 14 residues. The CDR3 is CASSAGLADNEQFF. The CDR3 DNA sequence: TGCGCCAGCAGCGCGGGACTAGCGGACAATGAGCAGTTCTTC.

The chain employs TRBV19 and TRBJ2-5; possibly TRBD2 for D (6 bases). Germline loops: CDR1 LNHDA, CDR2 SQIVND (reference sequence). Trimming took off 4 bases at V and 4 bases at J, with 10 bases between the two ends. The CDR3 covers 13 residues. CDR3 sequence reads: CASSRGVLETQYF. CDR3 bases: TGTGCCAGTAGTAGGGGGGTTCTAGAGACCCAGTACTTC.

This clone has a single count. V usage is TRBV6-1 and J usage is TRBJ1-3; unclear D gene. The CDR3 is 15 residues long. Germline V CDR1 and CDR2: MNHNS, SASEGT. Between the trimmed V and J ends, which lost 1 base and 1 base, there was a span of 8 bases. The CDR3 region is CASSEVAASGNTIYF. CDR3 DNA: TGTGCCAGCAGTGAAGTGGCAGCGTCTGGAAACACCATATATTTT.

V usage is TRBV7-3 and J usage is TRBJ2-1, with 7 bases that match TRBD1. Germline V gene data show CDR1 as SGHTA and CDR2 as FQGTGA. Trimming cost V 1 base and J 2 bases; bases outside gene matches: 5. The CDR3 consists of 16 residues. The CDR3 DNA sequence: TGTGCCAGCAGCTTAATGGGACAGAGCGCCTACAATGAGCAGTTCTTC. Translating gives CASSLMGQSAYNEQFF.

This chain joins TRBV27 and TRBJ1-1, with 7 bases fitting TRBD1. Looked up from germline, CDR1 is MNHEY and CDR2 is SMNVEV (reference sequence). V gave up 6 bases and J gave up 4 bases; unmatched junction bases: 8. The CDR3 runs 14 residues. Here the CDR3 reads CASSVDRVGTEAFF. The CDR3 region has the DNA TGTGCCAGCAGCGTAGACAGGGTGGGCACTGAAGCTTTCTTT.

The genes are TRBV11-2 and TRBJ2-5; D is possibly TRBD1 (6 bases). The length of the CDR3 is 16 residues. V was shortened by 4 bases and J by 2 bases, with 17 bases between the two germline ends. Germline values: CDR1 SGHAT, CDR2 FQNNGV. The CDR3 sequence: CASSSTGRQNQETQYF. The CDR3 DNA is TGTGCCAGCAGCTCGACAGGCCGACAGAATCAAGAGACCCAGTACTTC.

The chain recombines TRBV18 with TRBJ1-2; possible D gene TRBD1, 5 bases. The germline V gene encodes CDR1 KGHSH and CDR2 LQKENI. Trimming shortened V by 3 bases and J by 5 bases, and 13 bases separated the two germline ends. CDR3 length: 14 amino acids. In DNA form, the CDR3 reads TGTGCCAGCTCACCCGCAGGGTATGGGTATGGCTACACCTTC. It is translated as CASSPAGYGYGYTF.

The J gene is TRBJ1-1, the V gene TRBV19, with D possibly matching TRBD1 (6 bases). V lost 5 bases and J lost 5, with 18 bases in between. The germline CDR1 and CDR2 sequences are LNHDA and SQIVND (reference sequence). The CDR3 is made up of 15 amino acids. The CDR3 sequence: CASSGQSAWSTEAFF. For the CDR3, the DNA is TGTGCCAGTAGTGGACAGTCCGCGTGGAGTACTGAAGCTTTCTTT.

The V gene is TRBV11-3, the J gene TRBJ2-7, with TRBD2 identical over 13 bases. V trimming: 6 bases; J trimming: 3 bases; junction bases outside the gene matches: 11. CDR3 length: 17 residues. From germline, CDR1 is SGHNT and CDR2 YENEEA. The CDR3 here is CASRLGLGLAGVYEQYF. The CDR3 DNA reads TGTGCCAGCAGACTGGGTCTAGGACTAGCGGGAGTCTACGAGCAGTACTTC.